The next 5 T cell receptor beta chains were all read from a single sample in a study of T cell clones after liver transplantation. Profiled with immunoSEQ multiplex PCR; TCRdb holds only in-frame clones, not every one. This table holds tens of thousands of clones, 80% to 85% found once. The sample consisted of CD4+ T cells from blood, taken approximately 3.5 years after liver transplant. Receptors originate from a human patient who received a liver transplant. Some T cells may have come from the graft donor.

This rearrangement joins TRBV9 to TRBJ2-3; 12 nucleotides align to TRBD2. The V gene's germline CDR1 is SGDLS and CDR2 YYNGEE. J lost 3 bases, V lost 4 bases, and 12 bases had no gene match. This CDR3 has 18 residues. CDR3: CASSSPRLAGGPTDTQYF. The DNA of the CDR3 is TGTGCCAGCAGCTCCCCCAGGCTAGCGGGAGGGCCTACAGATACGCAGTATTTT.

The chain employs TRBV4-3 and TRBJ1-5; D gene unclear. Deletions cut 0 bases from V and 1 base from J, with 10 bases between. Germline V CDR1 and CDR2: LGHNA, YSLEER. The CDR3 contains 16 residues. Here the CDR3 reads CASSQDSFISNQPQHF. CDR3 bases: TGCGCCAGCAGCCAAGATTCCTTTATAAGCAATCAGCCCCAGCATTTT.

The chain combines TRBV19 with TRBJ1-4; maybe TRBD1 (5 bases). V dropped 7 bases and J dropped 7 bases, with 25 bases sitting between them. There are 17 residues in the CDR3. The germline V gene encodes CDR1 LNHDA and CDR2 SQIVND (reference sequence). The DNA of the CDR3 is TGTGCCAGTACTCCCGACCTCTGGAGGGCAGGGATTGAAAAACTGTTTTTT. It specifies CASTPDLWRAGIEKLFF.

The V and J genes are TRBV19 and TRBJ2-1; TRBD2 matches 11 bases. The CDR3 extends over 12 amino acids. Germline-derived CDR1 and CDR2 are LNHDA and SQIVND (reference sequence). V lost 5 bases to trimming and J lost 13 bases; unmatched junction nucleotides: 4. The CDR3 nucleotides read TGTGCCAGTAGTTCTGGGACTAGCGGACAGTTCTTC. Encoded protein: CASSSGTSGQFF.

V gene TRBV28 combines with J gene TRBJ1-4; 8 bases agree with TRBD1. V was pared by 4 bases and J by 4 bases, with 8 bases of the junction left unmatched. The CDR3 totals 16 residues. CDR1 is MDHEN and CDR2 is SYDVKM in the germline V gene. DNA of the CDR3: TGTGCCAGCAGTTCCTACCCGACAGGGGTTAATGAAAAACTGTTTTTT. Translated: CASSSYPTGVNEKLFF.